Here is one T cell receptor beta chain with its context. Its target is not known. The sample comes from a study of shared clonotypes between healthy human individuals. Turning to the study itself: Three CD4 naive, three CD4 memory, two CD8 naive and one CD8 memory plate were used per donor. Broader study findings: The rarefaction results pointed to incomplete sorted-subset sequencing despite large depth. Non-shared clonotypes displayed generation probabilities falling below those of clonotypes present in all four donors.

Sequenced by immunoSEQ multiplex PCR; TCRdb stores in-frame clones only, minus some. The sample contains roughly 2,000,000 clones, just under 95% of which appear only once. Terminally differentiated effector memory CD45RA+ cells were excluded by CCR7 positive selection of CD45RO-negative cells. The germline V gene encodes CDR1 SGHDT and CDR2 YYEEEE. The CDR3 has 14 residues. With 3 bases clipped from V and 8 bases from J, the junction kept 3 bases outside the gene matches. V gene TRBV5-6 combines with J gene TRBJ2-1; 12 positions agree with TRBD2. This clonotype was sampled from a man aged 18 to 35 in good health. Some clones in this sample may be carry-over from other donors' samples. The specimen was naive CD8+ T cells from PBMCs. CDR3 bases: TGTGCCAGCAGCTGGGCTAGCGGGAGGGATGAGCAGTTCTTC. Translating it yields CASSWASGRDEQFF. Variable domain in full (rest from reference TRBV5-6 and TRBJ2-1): DAGVTQSPTHLIKTRGQQVTLRCSPKSGHDTVSWYQQALGQGPQFIFQYYEEEERQRGNFPDRFSGHQFPNYSSELNVNALLLGDSALYLCASSWASGRDEQFFGPGTRLTVL.